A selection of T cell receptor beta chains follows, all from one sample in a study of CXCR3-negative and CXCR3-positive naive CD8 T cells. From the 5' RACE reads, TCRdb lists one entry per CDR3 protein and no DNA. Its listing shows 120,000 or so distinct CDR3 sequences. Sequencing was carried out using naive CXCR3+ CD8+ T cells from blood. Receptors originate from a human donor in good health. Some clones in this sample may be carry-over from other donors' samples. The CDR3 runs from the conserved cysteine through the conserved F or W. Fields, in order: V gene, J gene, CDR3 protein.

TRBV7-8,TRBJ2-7,CASSQTDRGVVSEQYF
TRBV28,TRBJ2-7,CASSGTAHISYEQYF
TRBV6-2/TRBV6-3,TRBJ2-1,CASSYDLRGRRDNEQFF
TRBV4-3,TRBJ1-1,CASSSNDRNTEAFF
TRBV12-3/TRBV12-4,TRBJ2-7,CASSLAPGQGESYEQYF
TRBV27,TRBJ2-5,CASSLFLGARETQYF
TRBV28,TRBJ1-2,CAIPAGPQGDGYTF
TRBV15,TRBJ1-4,CATSLRQGQEKLFF
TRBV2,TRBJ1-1,CASSDVETEVVEAFF
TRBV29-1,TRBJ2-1,CSVTASGGADEQFF
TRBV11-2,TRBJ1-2,CASSLSPDSYGYTF
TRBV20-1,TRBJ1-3,CSAPYGNTIYF
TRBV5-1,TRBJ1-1,CASSPREGSTEAFF
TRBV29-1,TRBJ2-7,CSVEDRDGASYEQYF
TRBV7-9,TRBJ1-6,CASSLVAPTTSPLHF
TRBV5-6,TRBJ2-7,CASSLTLRGVWNEQYF
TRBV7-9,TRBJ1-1,CASSPPGTGVNTEAFF
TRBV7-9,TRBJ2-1,CASSSRTVYNEQFF
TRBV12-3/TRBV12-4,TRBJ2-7,CASRASNEQYF
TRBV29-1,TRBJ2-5,CSVEERRRQGAGETQYF
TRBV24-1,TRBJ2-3,CATSESTGGLMDTQYF
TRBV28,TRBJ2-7,CASETGGGEQYF